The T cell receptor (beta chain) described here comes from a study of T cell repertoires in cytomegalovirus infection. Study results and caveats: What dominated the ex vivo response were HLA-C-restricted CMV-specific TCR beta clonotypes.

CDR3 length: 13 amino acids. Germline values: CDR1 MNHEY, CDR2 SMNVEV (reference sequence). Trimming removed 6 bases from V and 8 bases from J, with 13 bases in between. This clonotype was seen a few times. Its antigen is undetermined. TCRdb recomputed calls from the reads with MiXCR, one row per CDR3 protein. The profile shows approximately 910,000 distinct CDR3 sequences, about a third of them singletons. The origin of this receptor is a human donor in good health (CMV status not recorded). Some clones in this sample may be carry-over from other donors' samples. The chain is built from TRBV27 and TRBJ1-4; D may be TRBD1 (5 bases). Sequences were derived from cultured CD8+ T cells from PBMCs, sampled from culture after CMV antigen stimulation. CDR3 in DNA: TGTGCCAGCAGGCCAGGGTCTCAAGAAAAACTGTTTTTT. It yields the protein CASRPGSQEKLFF.